This TCR beta chain stems from a study of Ad26.COV2.S vaccination and SARS-CoV-2 variants. In the study overall: The authors gave Ad26.COV2.S intramuscularly, either once or twice 56 days apart.

As for treatment: roughly 18 received Ad26.COV2.S at low or high dose, single or two shots; 5 received placebo; per-sample allocation not given. Day 63 following the first vaccine or placebo injection was when the samples were taken. Germline V gives CDR1 SGHTA, CDR2 FQGNSA. After removal of 6 bases from V and 7 bases from J, the junction contained 11 bases not matched to a gene. The CDR3 is 15 residues long. Measured with immunoSEQ multiplex PCR; TCRdb has only the in-frame clones, and not every one. The sample lists hundreds of thousands of clones, around 87% seen once, with around 3.5% in the top ten. Concerning this clone itself: What it binds is unknown.

Points from the study as a whole: Comparable non-spike TCR breadth was observed in vaccine and placebo recipients. Analyses of TCR breadth and depth may have underestimated total T cell responses.

This receptor was identified in a person aged 18-60 years who received the Ad26.COV2.S COVID-19 vaccine or a placebo. Sequences were derived from peripheral blood, sampled in a trial of Ad26.COV2.S vaccine versus placebo. The genes are TRBV7-2 and TRBJ1-5; 8 bases align to TRBD1. The CDR3 protein is CASSPGQVREQPQHF. Here the CDR3 DNA reads TGTGCCAGCAGTCCGGGACAGGTGCGGGAACAGCCCCAGCATTTT.